The 12 T cell receptor beta chains below all came from one sample that was sequenced in a study of CXCR3-negative and CXCR3-positive naive CD8 T cells (dated by TCRdb to between 2019 and 2020). The data were produced on a NextSeq 550. The Human TCR Profiling Kit (MiLaboratory) was used to prepare UMI-labeled 5' RACE TRB cDNA libraries. TCRdb reprocessed the reads, so every CDR3 protein sequence counts as one entry and DNA is not shown. The sample table includes about 140,000 distinct CDR3 sequences. The top ten hold roughly 0.39% of the sample. For these receptors, no antigen is known. What the research found in general, with its limitations: TRB CDR3s from CXCR3-positive naive cells showed higher hydrophobicity (lower Kidera factor 4), lower energy, and higher strength and volume indices than CXCR3-negative naive cells.

The material sequenced was naive CXCR3+ CD8+ T cells from blood. This specimen's cell subset or site label, per the study, means: CD45RO-CCR7+CD27+CD95- naive CD8+ T cells expressing CXCR3 (TNR3+). The receptors were sampled from a human donor in good health. Some clones in this sample may be carry-over from other donors' samples.

The chain employs TRBV9 and TRBJ1-2; no DNA is available, so the TRBD1 call from TCRdb remains unchecked. This CDR3 is built from 18 residues. Germline-derived CDR1 and CDR2 are SGDLS and YYNGEE. The CDR3 loop reads CASSAPHGTEPWDYGYTF.

The chain carries TRBV5-1 and TRBJ2-7. CDR3 length: 14 amino acids. Germline V gene sequence: CDR1 SGHRS, CDR2 YFSETQ. CDR3 loop: CASSLEGNPYEQYF. The whole variable domain, remainder taken from reference TRBV5-1 and TRBJ2-7, is KAGVTQTPRYLIKTRGQQVTLSCSPISGHRSVSWYQQTPGQGLQFLFEYFSETQRNKGNFPGRFSGRQFSNSRSEMNVSTLELGDSALYLCASSLEGNPYEQYFGPGTRLTVT.

V gene TRBV9 combines with J gene TRBJ2-5; TCRdb gives TRBD1 as the D gene, but with no DNA this cannot be confirmed. From germline, CDR1 is SGDLS and CDR2 YYNGEE. The CDR3 contains 15 residues. CDR3 sequence: CASSVSGGRQETQYF.

The chain links TRBV3-1 to TRBJ2-6; TCRdb selects TRBD1, and the lack of DNA leaves this call unchecked. The CDR3 consists of 19 residues. The germline V gene encodes CDR1 LGHDT and CDR2 YNNKEL (reference sequence). CDR3 protein: CASSQETAGAISGANVLTF. Drawing the rest from reference TRBV3-1 and TRBJ2-6, the complete variable domain is DTAVSQTPKYLVTQMGNDKSIKCEQNLGHDTMYWYKQDSKKFLKIMFSYNNKELIINETVPNRFSPKSPDKAHLNLHINSLELGDSAVYFCASSQETAGAISGANVLTFGAGSRLTVL.

This chain uses TRBV19 with TRBJ1-5. The germline V gene has CDR1 LNHDA and CDR2 SQIVND (reference sequence). The CDR3 covers 15 residues. CDR3 sequence: CASSMKGYSNQPQHF.

The gene calls are TRBV28 and TRBJ2-7; there is no DNA to check the TCRdb D call of TRBD2. The CDR3 extends over 14 amino acids. CDR1 is MDHEN, CDR2 SYDVKM, per germline. The CDR3 region is CASRTSGRAYEQYF.

This chain joins TRBV28 and TRBJ2-5; TCRdb's D call of TRBD1 is untestable without DNA. Germline-derived CDR1 and CDR2 are MDHEN and SYDVKM. This CDR3 spans 15 amino acids. CDR3 sequence reads: CASSSTGQGQETQYF.

The genes are TRBV4-1 and TRBJ1-3; checking the TCRdb D call of TRBD1 is not possible without DNA. The length of the CDR3 is 15 residues. Germline V gene sequence: CDR1 MGHRA, CDR2 YSYEKL. The CDR3 is CASSLTQGRENTIYF.

This sequence joins TRBV11-2 and TRBJ2-2; TCRdb selects TRBD2, and the lack of DNA leaves this call unchecked. From germline, CDR1 is SGHAT and CDR2 FQNNGV. This CDR3 has 15 residues. The CDR3 is CASSITSGGAGELFF.

CDR3 amino acids: CASSPPGLAGGSGEQFF. This chain connects TRBV12-3 or TRBV12-4 to TRBJ2-1; with no DNA, the TCRdb D assignment of TRBD2 cannot be verified. CDR3 size: 17 residues.

The J gene is TRBJ2-3, the V gene TRBV10-2. Germline V gives CDR1 WSHSY, CDR2 SAAADI. CDR3 length: 15 amino acids. CDR3 amino acids: CASSEYRTSTDTQYF.

V gene TRBV19 combines with J gene TRBJ2-7. Germline V CDR1 and CDR2: LNHDA, SQIVND (reference sequence). The CDR3 sequence is 15 residues long. CDR3 protein: CASSIASRSSYEQYF.